These T cell receptor beta chains were read from a single sample in a study of spatial heterogeneity in lung cancer. TCRdb re-derived calls from the 5' RACE reads in MiXCR, one entry per CDR3 protein. The sample holds about 10,000 distinct CDR3 sequences; 10% to 15% are singletons and the top ten take over 9.5%. This sample comprised lung tumor tissue, obtained at surgery. Every receptor here comes from a male donor with early-stage non-small cell lung cancer. The CDR3 runs from the conserved cysteine through the conserved F or W. The D gene is left open where the match is weak. Size values are once, few and many counts, or a class for expanded clones, and some rows have none.

TRBV5-6	many	TRBD1	TRBJ2-5	CASSLASGTVQETQYF	TGTGCCAGCAGCTTGGCCTCCGGGACAGTTCAAGAGACCCAGTACTTC
TRBV21-1	many	.	TRBJ2-7	CASSKGRSGVPYEQYF	TGTGCCAGCAGCAAAGGTCGGAGCGGAGTCCCCTACGAGCAGTACTTC
TRBV18	medium-sized	.	TRBJ2-5	CASSPFSGQETQYF	TGTGCCAGCTCACCTTTCTCAGGTCAAGAGACCCAGTACTTC
TRBV6-2/TRBV6-3	many	TRBD2	TRBJ2-1	CASTILAGVRNEQFF	TGTGCCAGCACAATACTAGCGGGAGTACGGAATGAGCAGTTCTTC
TRBV12-3/TRBV12-4	.	TRBD1	TRBJ1-6	CASSWDRGRNSPLHF	TGTGCCAGCAGTTGGGACAGGGGGAGAAATTCACCCCTCCACTTT
TRBV27	many	.	TRBJ2-6	CASSPRGQSGSGANVLTF	TGTGCCAGCAGCCCCCGGGGCCAAAGTGGGTCTGGGGCCAACGTCCTGACTTTC
TRBV7-8	many	TRBD1	TRBJ1-2	CASSLSPGGPYGYTF	TGTGCCAGCAGCTTATCCCCAGGGGGCCCCTATGGCTACACCTTC
TRBV7-3	many	.	TRBJ2-3	CASSLGPGVPDTQYF	TGTGCCAGCAGCTTAGGCCCGGGGGTGCCAGATACGCAGTATTTT
TRBV18	many	.	TRBJ2-3	CASSLSDTQYF	TGTGCCAGCTCACTCTCAGATACGCAGTATTTT
TRBV7-3	many	TRBD2	TRBJ2-6	CAGSFIAGGFSGANVLTF	TGTGCCGGCAGCTTCATAGCGGGAGGATTCTCTGGGGCCAACGTCCTGACTTTC
TRBV11-2	many	.	TRBJ1-1	CASSLWTETEAFF	TGTGCCAGCAGCTTATGGACGGAGACTGAAGCTTTCTTT
TRBV24-1	many	.	TRBJ2-1	CATSDPSGLSQFF	TGTGCCACCAGTGACCCCTCGGGTTTATCGCAGTTCTTC
TRBV29-1	.	.	TRBJ1-2	CSVHKGNGYFNYGYTF	TGCAGCGTCCACAAGGGGAACGGATATTTTAACTATGGCTACACCTTC
TRBV18	many	.	TRBJ1-5	CASSPYIDSNQPQHF	TGTGCCAGCTCACCATATATTGATAGCAATCAGCCCCAGCATTTT
TRBV12-3/TRBV12-4	many	.	TRBJ2-7	CASSLVRRYEQYF	TGTGCCAGCAGTTTAGTTCGCAGATACGAGCAGTACTTC
TRBV27	.	.	TRBJ1-6	CASGGHPVLSPLHF	TGTGCCAGCGGGGGACACCCGGTGCTTTCACCCCTCCACTTT
TRBV7-8	.	.	TRBJ1-1	CASSLEVIGTEAFF	TGTGCCAGCAGCTTAGAGGTAATCGGAACTGAAGCTTTCTTT
TRBV7-6	.	TRBD2	TRBJ2-1	CASSLVSWLKAGANNEQFF	TGTGCCAGCAGCTTAGTAAGTTGGTTAAAAGCGGGAGCTAACAATGAGCAGTTCTTC
TRBV7-6	many	.	TRBJ2-2	CASSRIPAGELFF	TGTGCCAGCAGCCGCATCCCGGCCGGGGAGCTGTTTTTT
TRBV6-2/TRBV6-3	many	.	TRBJ2-4	CASSSHRDPPQNIQYF	TGTGCCAGCAGTTCCCACCGGGACCCCCCACAAAACATTCAGTACTTC
TRBV10-3	medium-sized	TRBD1	TRBJ1-1	CAISDGPTSGRGRYTEAFF	TGTGCCATCAGTGACGGCCCAACCTCGGGGAGGGGGCGGTACACTGAAGCTTTCTTT
TRBV7-9	medium-sized	.	TRBJ2-2	CASSHPGPGELFF	TGTGCCAGCAGCCACCCGGGACCCGGGGAGCTGTTTTTT
TRBV9	medium-sized	TRBD2	TRBJ2-7	CASSVASGRAYEQYF	TGTGCCAGCAGCGTAGCGAGCGGGAGGGCCTACGAGCAGTACTTC
TRBV30	many	.	TRBJ2-7	CAGGDTSTYEQYF	TGTGCCGGGGGGGACACCTCAACCTACGAGCAGTACTTC
TRBV6-5	many	TRBD1	TRBJ1-1	CASSYSRTGGRNAEAFF	TGTGCCAGCAGTTACTCTCGGACAGGGGGCAGGAACGCTGAAGCTTTCTTT
TRBV7-9	many	TRBD1	TRBJ2-7	CASSMRQGSYEQYF	TGTGCCAGCAGCATGAGACAGGGTTCCTACGAGCAGTACTTC
TRBV12-3/TRBV12-4	.	TRBD2	TRBJ2-7	CASRDLAGGSYEQYF	TGTGCCAGCAGAGACCTAGCGGGGGGTAGTTACGAGCAGTACTTC
TRBV20-1	medium-sized	.	TRBJ2-1	CSAKDFLNEQFF	TGCAGTGCCAAAGATTTCCTAAATGAGCAGTTCTTC
TRBV7-2	medium-sized	TRBD2	TRBJ2-5	CASSLAGLAGETQYF	TGTGCCAGCAGCTTAGCGGGACTAGCGGGAGAGACCCAGTACTTC
TRBV12-3/TRBV12-4	many	.	TRBJ1-1	CASRTGTDTEAFF	TGTGCCAGTCGAACAGGGACGGACACTGAAGCTTTCTTT
TRBV15	many	TRBD2	TRBJ2-5	CATSRSLAGAAETQYF	TGTGCCACCAGCAGATCGTTAGCGGGAGCGGCAGAGACCCAGTACTTC
TRBV13	many	TRBD2	TRBJ2-2	CASSRGPVAGHTGELFF	TGTGCCAGCAGCCGAGGTCCTGTAGCGGGTCACACCGGGGAGCTGTTTTTT
TRBV20-1	many	TRBD1	TRBJ1-4	CSGRRTGTNEKLFF	TGCAGTGGGCGACGGACAGGGACTAATGAAAAACTGTTTTTT
TRBV29-1	medium-sized	TRBD2	TRBJ2-2	CSVVPSGREVTGELFF	TGCAGCGTTGTTCCTAGCGGGAGGGAGGTTACCGGGGAGCTGTTTTTT
TRBV20-1	.	TRBD2	TRBJ2-3	CSARDQTSGSVFTDTQYF	TGCAGTGCTAGAGATCAGACTAGCGGGAGTGTATTCACAGATACGCAGTATTTT
TRBV2	medium-sized	.	TRBJ1-2	CASSVDYGYTF	TGTGCCAGCAGTGTGGACTATGGCTACACCTTC
TRBV30	.	.	TRBJ1-1	CAWQRGANTEAFF	TGTGCCTGGCAGCGGGGAGCGAACACTGAAGCTTTCTTT
TRBV12-3/TRBV12-4	few	TRBD2	TRBJ2-1	CASRFGSGGGNEQFF	TGTGCCAGCAGATTTGGTAGCGGGGGAGGCAATGAGCAGTTCTTC
TRBV19	many	TRBD2	TRBJ2-2	CASSIPTSGIIRAGELFF	TGTGCCAGTAGTATACCCACTAGCGGGATTATCAGGGCCGGGGAGCTGTTTTTT
TRBV20-1	many	.	TRBJ2-5	CSAILPGSETQYF	TGCAGTGCTATCTTACCGGGGAGTGAGACCCAGTACTTC
TRBV4-2	once	.	TRBJ2-5	CASSQDSNIEETQYF	TGTGCCAGCAGCCAAGATTCTAACATAGAAGAGACCCAGTACTTC
TRBV7-9	many	.	TRBJ2-5	CASSLVQETQYF	TGTGCCAGCAGCTTAGTGCAAGAGACCCAGTACTTC
TRBV20-1	.	.	TRBJ2-7	CSAPPPGRANEQYF	TGCAGTGCTCCACCCCCGGGACGAGCTAACGAGCAGTACTTC